Listed below are T cell receptor beta chains from one sample, sequenced in a study of T cell repertoires in cytomegalovirus infection. TCRdb reprocessed the reads with MiXCR, giving one entry per CDR3 protein. The data show hundreds of thousands of distinct CDR3 sequences, less than 40% seen once. The sequenced sample consisted of PBMCs. These receptor sequences come from a human donor in good health (CMV status not recorded). Some clones in this sample may be carry-over from other donors' samples. Each CDR3 is given with its conserved first and last residue. The order of the fields is clone size, V gene, J gene, D gene, CDR3 DNA, CDR3 protein. D genes are given only for firm matches. Not every row has a clone size; where given, it reads once, few, many or a size class.

many	TRBV6-6	TRBJ1-1	TRBD1	TGTGCCAGCAGTCTCCAGGGGGCGCCGACTGAAGCTTTCTTT	CASSLQGAPTEAFF
few	TRBV6-1	TRBJ2-3	.	TGTGCCAGCAGTGAAACCGACCGTGGAGGGCCGGGGACAGATACGCAGTATTTT	CASSETDRGGPGTDTQYF
.	TRBV28	TRBJ2-7	.	TGTGCCAGCAGTTTGTCAGGGAGAACCTACGAGCAGTACTTC	CASSLSGRTYEQYF
few	TRBV6-1	TRBJ1-4	.	TGTGCCAGCAGTGATTCCTGGCGGCAAGTTAATGAAAAACTGTTTTTT	CASSDSWRQVNEKLFF
.	TRBV6-5	TRBJ1-5	.	TGTGCCAGCAGTTACTCGAACAATCAGCCCCAGCATTTT	CASSYSNNQPQHF
few	TRBV11-2	TRBJ1-1	.	TGTGCCAGCAGCTTCCTGGGCAGGGGCAACACTGAAGCTTTCTTT	CASSFLGRGNTEAFF
.	TRBV24-1	TRBJ2-5	TRBD1	TGTGCCACCAGTGATAGTCCGAGGACAGGGCTGCGGGAGACCCAGTACTTC	CATSDSPRTGLRETQYF
many	TRBV7-2	TRBJ2-3	TRBD2	TGTGCCAGCAGGGAGACTAGCATTCATACAGATACGCAGTATTTT	CASRETSIHTDTQYF
.	TRBV7-6	TRBJ2-5	.	TGTGCCAGCAGCTTAGCGAGCGCGGGAGAGACCCAGTACTTC	CASSLASAGETQYF
once	TRBV6-8	TRBJ1-5	.	TGTGCCAGCAGTTATCGGCGGGGGGGCAATCAGCCCCAGCATTTT	CASSYRRGGNQPQHF
few	TRBV27	TRBJ1-2	TRBD1	TGTGCCAGCAGTTTCCTGGGGGACAGGGCGAACTATGGCTACACCTTC	CASSFLGDRANYGYTF
few	TRBV6-1	TRBJ2-1	TRBD2	TGTGCCAGCAGCCTACTAGCGGGGGACTCCTTGCCCTCCTACAATGAGCAGTTCTTC	CASSLLAGDSLPSYNEQFF
.	TRBV11-2	TRBJ2-5	TRBD2	TGTGCCAGCAGCTTAGAACTAGCGGGGATCCAAGAGACCCAGTACTTC	CASSLELAGIQETQYF
few	TRBV7-6	TRBJ2-4	.	TGTGCCAGCAGCGACCCCCAGGGACGTAAGGCCAAAAACATTCAGTACTTC	CASSDPQGRKAKNIQYF
.	TRBV29-1	TRBJ2-1	.	TGCAGCGCCCGCCCGGTGGGAGTAGATGAGCAGTTCTTC	CSARPVGVDEQFF
.	TRBV28	TRBJ2-7	.	TGTGCCCGCAGCGAACCCACTAGCTCCTACGAGCAGTACTTC	CARSEPTSSYEQYF
.	TRBV12-3/TRBV12-4	TRBJ1-4	.	TGTGCCAGCAGTTTAGATGAGGGGCCGGAACGTGAAAATCTGTTTTTT	CASSLDEGPERENLFF
.	TRBV6-5	TRBJ2-7	.	TGTGCCAGCAGTTACTACCTGGGGGCGGAGGGATTGGACGAGCAGTACTTC	CASSYYLGAEGLDEQYF
.	TRBV7-9	TRBJ1-5	.	TGTGCCAGCAGCTTAGCCAGGGCCCAGCCCCAGCATTTT	CASSLARAQPQHF
many	TRBV19	TRBJ1-6	.	TGTGCCAGTAGTACCCTCTCATCGACAGTCTCTTCCTCACCCCTCCACTTT	CASSTLSSTVSSSPLHF
few	TRBV7-2	TRBJ2-3	.	TGTGCCAGCAGCTTAGGGACAATAACAGATACGCAGTATTTT	CASSLGTITDTQYF
.	TRBV2	TRBJ2-5	TRBD2	TGTGCCAGCGGTGTCCGGACTAGCGCGGGGGAGACCCAGTACTTC	CASGVRTSAGETQYF
.	TRBV28	TRBJ2-5	.	TGTGCCAGCAGTTATCCGGGAGAGACCCAGTACTTC	CASSYPGETQYF
.	TRBV11-2	TRBJ1-2	.	TGTGCCAGCAGCTGGGGGGGCCCTAACTATGGCTACACCTTC	CASSWGGPNYGYTF
.	TRBV19	TRBJ1-3	.	TGTGCCAGTAGTATCCGGCCCAGCTCTGGAAACACCATATATTTT	CASSIRPSSGNTIYF
.	TRBV28	TRBJ1-2	.	TGTGCCAGCAGTTTGGCTACGGGGGCGGGAGGCTACACCTTC	CASSLATGAGGYTF
.	TRBV7-9	TRBJ2-7	.	TGTGCCAGCAGCTTCCAGGGTCGCTACGAGCAGTACTTC	CASSFQGRYEQYF
many	TRBV7-2	TRBJ2-2	TRBD1	TGTGCCAGCAGCTTAGCGCCGAGGACAGGGGCCACCGGGGAGCTGTTTTTT	CASSLAPRTGATGELFF
few	TRBV11-3	TRBJ1-1	.	TGTGCCAGCAGCCCCGGGGAGGGGCGCGGGTACACTGAAGCTTTCTTT	CASSPGEGRGYTEAFF
few	TRBV12-3/TRBV12-4	TRBJ1-5	TRBD1	TGTGCCAGCAGTTTTGTATCGGGACAGGGGAGGCCCTCCTCGCTGTACAATCAGCCCCAGCATTTT	CASSFVSGQGRPSSLYNQPQHF
many	TRBV7-8	TRBJ2-1	TRBD1	TGTGCCAGCAGCCTCAGACAGGGGGGGAGATACAATGAGCAGTTCTTC	CASSLRQGGRYNEQFF
.	TRBV28	TRBJ2-3	.	TGTGCCAGCGGTCCCCCCCACTTTCCAGATACGCAGTATTTT	CASGPPHFPDTQYF
.	TRBV19	TRBJ2-1	TRBD2	TGTGCCACAGAGAGAATAGCGGGATCCTACAATGAGCAGTTCTTC	CATERIAGSYNEQFF
once	TRBV28	TRBJ1-5	TRBD1	TGTGCCAGCAGTAGTAGACAGGGAGTCCTTGAGCAGCCCCAGCCTTTT	CASSSRQGVLEQPQPF
few	TRBV7-6	TRBJ1-5	.	TGTGCCAGCAGCCCCACGGGCAGGGGCAATCAGCCCCAGCATTTT	CASSPTGRGNQPQHF
.	TRBV6-5	TRBJ2-3	TRBD1	TGTGCCAGCAGTTACTCGAGGAGATGTGGGCAGGGGGTGTTTGGTACGCAGTATTTT	CASSYSRRCGQGVFGTQYF
few	TRBV20-1	TRBJ1-2	.	TGCAGTGTCAGACCTGGGATCAACTATGGCTACACCTTC	CSVRPGINYGYTF
.	TRBV7-6	TRBJ2-7	.	TGTGCCAGCTGCTTAGGCCAGTACTACGAGCAGTACTTC	CASCLGQYYEQYF
.	TRBV6-8	TRBJ2-2	.	TGTGCCAGCAGTTACCCTCGAGTGAGGAGGGAGCTGTTTTTT	CASSYPRVRRELFF
.	TRBV12-5	TRBJ2-1	.	TGTGCTAGTGGTCCCTCCAGGGGCGGCAATGAGCAGTTCTTC	CASGPSRGGNEQFF
.	TRBV29-1	TRBJ2-5	.	TGCAGCGTTGCCCCCCCCCAAGAGACCCAGTACTTC	CSVAPPQETQYF
few	TRBV7-4	TRBJ1-1	.	TGTGCCAGCAGCCCCAGGTCGGGGGTTGATGAAGCTTTCTTT	CASSPRSGVDEAFF
few	TRBV7-9	TRBJ2-7	.	TGTGCCAGCAGCCCCGCGGCGGGGGCTTCTCGGCTCGAGCAGTACTTC	CASSPAAGASRLEQYF
.	TRBV12-3/TRBV12-4	TRBJ1-6	TRBD1	TGTGCCAGCAGTTTAGTGACAGGGAGGGTGGCAAGTTCACCCCTCCACTTT	CASSLVTGRVASSPLHF
few	TRBV5-1	TRBJ2-1	.	TGCGCCAGCAGCTTGGCCGAGGTTAGCGGAGGGTACAATGAGCAGTTCTTC	CASSLAEVSGGYNEQFF
many	TRBV7-2	TRBJ2-3	.	TGTGCCAGCAGCTCGGTCATCACAGATACGCAGTATTTT	CASSSVITDTQYF
few	TRBV6-1	TRBJ1-1	TRBD1	TGTGCCAGCATCTCGGGACAGGGGATTTACACTGAAGCTTTCTTT	CASISGQGIYTEAFF
.	TRBV9	TRBJ1-3	.	TGTGCCAGCAGCGTCGAACGGGAAAACACCATATATTTT	CASSVERENTIYF